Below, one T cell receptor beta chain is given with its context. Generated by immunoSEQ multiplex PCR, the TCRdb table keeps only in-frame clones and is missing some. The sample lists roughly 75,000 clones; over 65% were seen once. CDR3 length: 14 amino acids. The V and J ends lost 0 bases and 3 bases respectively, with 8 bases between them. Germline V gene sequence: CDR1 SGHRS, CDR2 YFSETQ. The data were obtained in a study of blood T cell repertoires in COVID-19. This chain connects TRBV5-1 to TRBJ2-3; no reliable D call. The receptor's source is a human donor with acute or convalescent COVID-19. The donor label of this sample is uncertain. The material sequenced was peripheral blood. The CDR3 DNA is TGCGCCAGCAGCTTGGAACTGTTGACAGATACGCAGTATTTT. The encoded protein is CASSLELLTDTQYF.